The 3 T cell receptor beta chains below were found in one sample sequenced in a study of glioma-infiltrating T cells after dendritic cell vaccination. The table came from immunoSEQ multiplex PCR; TCRdb's copy has only in-frame clones and leaves some out. The table lists fewer than 40,000 clones, roughly 90% of them singletons. Sequencing was performed on blood, taken before dendritic cell vaccination. The receptors stem from a human donor with glioblastoma.

V gene TRBV4-2 combines with J gene TRBJ2-5; 8 bases align to TRBD2. CDR1 is LGHNA and CDR2 is YNFKEQ in the germline V gene. CDR3 length: 16 residues. V dropped 0 bases and J dropped 5; count of bases not matched to a gene: 8. The CDR3 sequence: CASSQENTGGLETQYF. The DNA for the CDR3 is TGTGCCAGCAGCCAAGAAAATACGGGGGGGTTGGAGACCCAGTACTTC.

Only one count was recorded for this clone. The chain couples TRBV12-5 to TRBJ1-2; 9 bases align to TRBD1. The CDR3 has 15 residues. V lost 6 bases and J lost 8; bases outside the gene matches: 13. The germline V gene has CDR1 LGHNT and CDR2 FRNRAP. The CDR3: CASGLYRGQLEGYTF. The CDR3 bases are TGTGCTAGTGGCCTATACAGGGGGCAACTTGAGGGCTACACCTTC.

This clone was counted between two and nine times. The chain has TRBV7-9 and TRBJ1-4, with TRBD1 identical over 8 bases. CDR1 is SEHNR and CDR2 is FQNEAQ in the germline V gene (reference sequence). V dropped 5 bases and J dropped 2; count of bases not matched to a gene: 4. The CDR3 totals 15 residues. The CDR3 region is CASSPRDRTNEKLFF. The DNA of the CDR3 is TGTGCCAGCAGCCCCCGGGACAGGACTAATGAAAAACTGTTTTTT.